This T cell receptor (beta chain) was captured by sequencing in a study of siplizumab effects on memory and regulatory T cells. The study's findings and limits: Naive T cells were seemingly more diverse than memory cells, and major contributions to the alloresponse seemed to be made by them. Alloreactive CD4+ clones that could be mapped were on average about 70% Treg-derived with siplizumab, against about 25% in controls. Tregs proliferating in siplizumab cultures lacked confirmation of their suppressive function.

Responder and stimulator cells in the mixed lymphocyte reaction were cultured together for around 6 days at 37°C. For every sample, about 10^5 TCR templates were assayed. Clones were sequenced by immunoSEQ multiplex PCR, and TCRdb holds only the in-frame ones, with some missing. The table records about 14,000 clones, approximately 49% of them present only once. This clone is judged medium-sized. Its antigen is as yet unknown. This receptor was obtained from a human donor in good health; the cells came from an allogeneic mixed lymphocyte reaction. The sequenced sample was CFSE-low (dividing) CD4+ T cells sorted from an allogeneic mixed lymphocyte reaction.

The DNA for the CDR3 is TGTGCCTGGACCACGTCGGGACCGAAAGGAAACACCATATATTTT. Translated: CAWTTSGPKGNTIYF. The V gene is TRBV30, the J gene TRBJ1-3; the D gene is possibly TRBD1 (5 bases). This CDR3 contains 15 residues. Trimming pared 4 bases from V and 4 bases from J, leaving 17 bases between. Germline loops: CDR1 GTSNPN, CDR2 SVGIG (reference sequence).